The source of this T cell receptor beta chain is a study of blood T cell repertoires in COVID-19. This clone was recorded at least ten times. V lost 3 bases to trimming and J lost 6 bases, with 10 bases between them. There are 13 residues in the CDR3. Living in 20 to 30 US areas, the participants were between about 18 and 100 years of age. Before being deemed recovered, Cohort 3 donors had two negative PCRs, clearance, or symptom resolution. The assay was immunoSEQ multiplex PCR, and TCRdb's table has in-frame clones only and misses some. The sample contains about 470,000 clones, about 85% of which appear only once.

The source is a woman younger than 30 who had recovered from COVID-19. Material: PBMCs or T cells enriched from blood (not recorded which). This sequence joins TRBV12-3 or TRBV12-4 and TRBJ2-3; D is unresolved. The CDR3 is CASSFGGSDTQYF. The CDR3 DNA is TGTGCCAGCAGTTTTGGCGGATCGGATACGCAGTATTTT.